This TCR beta chain was recorded in a study of T cells in Graves' hyperthyroidism and ophthalmopathy. This clonotype has at least ten counts. What was amplified from RNA transcripts were TCR beta CDR3 regions. With the HTBI primer set, the TCR CDR3 went through a first round of RT-PCR. One entry per CDR3 protein results from TCRdb running MiXCR on the multiplex PCR reads. This table holds under 350,000 distinct CDR3 sequences, around a fifth found once. The germline V gene has CDR1 MNHNS and CDR2 SASEGT. Trimming shortened V by 7 bases and J by 4 bases, and 7 bases separated the two germline ends. This CDR3 has 11 residues.

This receptor was identified in a woman in her 50s with Graves' hyperthyroidism. Sequenced input: blood. The rearrangement uses TRBV6-1 and TRBJ1-2, with no clear D. CDR3 sequence: CASMDVYGYTF. The CDR3 coding sequence is TGTGCCAGCATGGATGTCTATGGCTACACCTTC.